The 28 T cell receptor beta chains reported below all come from one sample, sequenced in a study of ipilimumab plus nivolumab after autologous stem cell transplantation (dated by TCRdb to about 2021). The receptor library was made with the immunoSEQ multiplex PCR assay. Sourced from immuneACCESS, this table was stored by TCRdb with only in-frame sequences that have V and J called. A share of the clones is absent; for the studies checked, an unresolved V gene accounts for under half, and the remainder has no known explanation. The sample table records 9,400 or so clones; about two thirds of these occur just once. The leading ten clones occupy approximately 16% of the sample. The input for sequencing was PBMCs, taken in a trial of ipilimumab plus nivolumab as post-transplant consolidation. These receptors were taken from a female donor with multiple myeloma.

The chain couples TRBV5-6 to TRBJ2-7; D is ambiguous. Germline-derived CDR1 and CDR2 are SGHDT and YYEEEE. The CDR3 loop spans 15 amino acids. The V and J ends lost 1 base and 3 bases respectively, with 14 bases between them. CDR3 DNA: TGTGCCAGCAGCTTGAACCCAAGCGTTATCTACGAGCAGTACTTC. This translates into CASSLNPSVIYEQYF.

V gene TRBV6-5 combines with J gene TRBJ2-7; weak D call: TRBD1 (6 bases). CDR3 size: 14 residues. The ends were cut back, 5 bases at V and 4 bases at J, with 15 bases in the middle. Germline V gene sequence: CDR1 MNHEY, CDR2 SVGAGI. Here the CDR3 reads CASSPPDRPYEQYF. The CDR3 nucleotides read TGTGCCAGCAGTCCCCCAGACAGGCCTTACGAGCAGTACTTC.

Turning to this clone: The same CDR3 can be traced to other DNA sequences in this sample. The chain employs TRBV9 and TRBJ1-5; D is perhaps TRBD1 (5 bases). Between the trimmed V and J ends, which lost 2 bases and 0 bases, there was a span of 6 bases. Germline CDR1 reads SGDLS; CDR2 reads YYNGEE. CDR3 size: 14 residues. As DNA, the CDR3 is TGTGCCAGCAGCGTTGACAGTAGCAATCAGCCCCAGCATTTT. Translating gives CASSVDSSNQPQHF.

A few counts support this clone. The rearrangement joins TRBV4-1 to TRBJ1-5; 7 bases fit TRBD1. The CDR3 has 14 amino acids. Germline V gene lookup returns CDR1 MGHRA and CDR2 YSYEKL. After removal of 0 bases from V and 7 bases from J, the junction contained 3 bases not matched to a gene. The CDR3 region has the DNA TGCGCCAGCAGCCAAGAGACAGGGCCCCAGCCCCAGCATTTT. Its protein is CASSQETGPQPQHF.

This rearrangement joins TRBV9 to TRBJ2-5; 9 positions match TRBD2. Trimming cost V 0 bases and J 5 bases; bases outside gene matches: 11. The CDR3 has 17 amino acids. The V gene's germline CDR1 is SGDLS and CDR2 YYNGEE. The CDR3 loop is CASSVVGAGGPGETQYF. Written as DNA, the CDR3 is TGTGCCAGCAGCGTAGTGGGCGCGGGAGGGCCGGGGGAGACCCAGTACTTC.

This clone has only one observation. The gene calls are TRBV28 and TRBJ1-2; TRBD1 is a possible D gene (5 bases). The CDR3 spans 15 residues. The ends were cut back, 5 bases at V and 3 bases at J, with 16 bases in the middle. Germline CDR1 MDHEN, CDR2 SYDVKM. CDR3 coding DNA: TGTGCCAGCAGTGACTCCGGGACCCGGGACTATGGCTACACCTTC. The encoded protein is CASSDSGTRDYGYTF.

The CDR3 DNA sequence: TGTGCCAGCTCACCAGGGATCGACGACGAGCAGTACTTC. This sequence encodes CASSPGIDDEQYF. The chain has TRBV18 and TRBJ2-7, with unresolved D. The CDR3 runs 13 residues. Germline loops: CDR1 KGHSH, CDR2 LQKENI. Trimming removed 2 bases at V and 5 bases at J, with 10 bases between.

This clone is categorized as medium-sized. This chain connects TRBV2 to TRBJ2-7; 9 bases map to TRBD1. Germline-derived CDR1 and CDR2 are SNHLY and FYNNEI. CDR3 length: 16 amino acids. J lost 4 bases, V lost 5 bases, and 12 bases had no gene match. This CDR3 reads CASSLEGGTGPYEQYF. The DNA of the CDR3 is TGTGCCAGCAGTCTCGAGGGGGGGACAGGGCCGTACGAGCAGTACTTC. Looking up the rest from reference TRBV2 and TRBJ2-7 gives the full variable domain: EPEVTQTPSHQVTQMGQEVILRCVPISNHLYFYWYRQILGQKVEFLVSFYNNEISEKSEIFDDQFSVERPDGSNFTLKIRSTKLEDSAMYFCASSLEGGTGPYEQYFGPGTRLTVT.

This clone was picked up a small number of times. J is TRBJ2-1 and V is TRBV6-4; maybe TRBD2 (5 bases). V was trimmed by 5 bases and J by 12 bases, leaving 17 bases between them. The CDR3 is made up of 13 amino acids. Germline V CDR1 and CDR2: MRHNA, SNTAGT. The CDR3 spells CASSPSTSGGQFF. CDR3 coding DNA: TGTGCCAGCAGTCCAAGTACTAGTGGTGGGCAGTTCTTC.

The CDR3 loop is CASSLEVAAIEQFF. For the CDR3, the DNA is TGTGCCAGCAGTTTAGAGGTGGCAGCTATTGAGCAGTTCTTC. The rearrangement uses TRBV27 and TRBJ2-1; D gene ambiguous. CDR3 length: 14 residues. V lost 2 bases, J lost 9 bases, and 14 bases lay in between. Germline values: CDR1 MNHEY, CDR2 SMNVEV (reference sequence).

The sample holds one count of this clone. Other DNA variants within this sample encode the same CDR3. CDR3 sequence (DNA): TGTGCCAGCAGTGGGGTAGCGGGGGGAGACACAGATACGCAGTATTTT. Translated, it gives CASSGVAGGDTDTQYF. The chain joins TRBV2 to TRBJ2-3; 10 nucleotides align to TRBD2. In germline, CDR1 is SNHLY, CDR2 FYNNEI. V was pared by 4 bases and J by 2 bases, with 6 bases of the junction left unmatched. The CDR3 runs to 16 residues.

V gene TRBV20-1 combines with J gene TRBJ2-1; no reliable D call. The CDR3 is 10 amino acids. Trimming cost V 3 bases and J 14 bases, with 11 bases left between them. The germline V gene has CDR1 DFQATT and CDR2 SNEGSKA (reference sequence). In nucleotides, the CDR3 is TGCAGTGCTAGGGCCGAGTCTGAGTTCTTC. Its translation is CSARAESEFF.

The V call is TRBV30, the J call TRBJ1-6, with 7 bases identical to TRBD1. The CDR3 contains 15 residues. Germline loops: CDR1 GTSNPN, CDR2 SVGIG (reference sequence). V lost 2 bases and J lost 5; bases outside the gene matches: 6. The CDR3 DNA reads TGTGCCTGGAGTACTGGACAGGCGAATAATTCACCCCTCCACTTT. Amino acid sequence: CAWSTGQANNSPLHF.

V is TRBV29-1 and J is TRBJ2-5, with 8 bases lining up with TRBD1. V dropped 7 bases and J dropped 5; count of bases not matched to a gene: 9. The germline CDR1 and CDR2 sequences are SQVTM and ANQGSEA. The CDR3 covers 13 residues. In DNA, the CDR3 is TGCAGCGCTAGTACAGGGGGAGACGAGACCCAGTACTTC. It translates to CSASTGGDETQYF.

The V and J genes are TRBV27 and TRBJ2-5; D is perhaps TRBD2 (5 bases). Trimming shortened V by 3 bases and J by 3 bases, and 8 bases separated the two germline ends. In germline, CDR1 is MNHEY, CDR2 SMNVEV (reference sequence). CDR3 length equals 13 residues. CDR3 in DNA: TGTGCCAGCAGTTTTTTCGGGGAAGAGACCCAGTACTTC. Protein product: CASSFFGEETQYF.

This clone is large (0.1 to 1%) within its sample. This rearrangement joins TRBV9 to TRBJ1-4, with D possibly matching TRBD1 (5 bases). This CDR3 is built from 14 residues. Germline V CDR1 and CDR2: SGDLS, YYNGEE. Trimming removed 4 bases from V and 7 bases from J, with 14 bases in between. CDR3 sequence: CASSPRGDGEKLFF. The CDR3 coding sequence is TGTGCCAGCAGCCCAAGGGGAGATGGTGAAAAACTGTTTTTT.

V is TRBV28 and J is TRBJ2-1; D is possibly TRBD1 (6 bases). CDR3 length equals 14 residues. Germline CDR1 reads MDHEN; CDR2 reads SYDVKM. Trimming stripped 8 bases from V and 12 bases from J, with 23 bases between. The DNA for the CDR3 is TGTGCCAGCGGAACAGGGCAAGAAAGAATAGGGCAGTTCTTC. Translating gives CASGTGQERIGQFF.

Only a few counts were recorded for this clone. The chain links TRBV15 to TRBJ1-2; no definite D call. This CDR3 is built from 15 residues. The germline CDR1 and CDR2 sequences are LNHNV and YYDKDF (reference sequence). V lost 1 base and J 3 bases, leaving 12 bases between the germline ends. DNA of the CDR3: TGTGCCACCAGCAGAGTGCTAGTCGGGGACTATGGCTACACCTTC. This sequence encodes CATSRVLVGDYGYTF.

This clone was found once. The chain employs TRBV19 and TRBJ2-2; D is uncertain. Trimming took off 3 bases at V and 1 base at J, with 6 bases between the two ends. The CDR3 sequence is 14 residues long. Germline CDR1 LNHDA, CDR2 SQIVND (reference sequence). The CDR3 protein is CASSIGRNTGELFF. DNA of the CDR3: TGTGCCAGTAGTATCGGACGGAACACCGGGGAGCTGTTTTTT. The full variable domain, completed using reference TRBV19 and TRBJ2-2, is DGGITQSPKYLFRKEGQNVTLSCEQNLNHDAMYWYRQDPGQGLRLIYYSQIVNDFQKGDIAEGYSVSREKKESFPLTVTSAQKNPTAFYLCASSIGRNTGELFFGEGSRLTVL.

The gene calls are TRBV5-4 and TRBJ2-2; D unresolved. The V gene's germline CDR1 is SGHNT and CDR2 YYREEE (reference sequence). The V end was cut by 0 bases, the J end by 5 bases, with 14 bases between. CDR3 length: 16 amino acids. The CDR3 coding sequence is TGTGCCAGCAGCTTGGGTGTATCGGCTCTAACCGGGGAGCTGTTTTTT. It yields the protein CASSLGVSALTGELFF.

The chain carries TRBV28 and TRBJ1-1, with 9 bases fitting TRBD1. This CDR3 has 15 amino acids. Trimming removed 6 bases from V and 3 bases from J; junction bases left unmatched: 8. Per germline, CDR1 MDHEN and CDR2 SYDVKM. In nucleotides, the CDR3 is TGTGCCAGCAGCACGAACAGGGGGCTGCACACTGAAGCTTTCTTT. It codes for CASSTNRGLHTEAFF.

CDR3 bases: TGTGCCAGCAGTGACCCGAGATTGCGGTCCTACAATGAGCAGTTCTTC. Encoded protein: CASSDPRLRSYNEQFF. This chain connects TRBV27 to TRBJ2-1, with D hard to call. This CDR3 has 16 residues. V lost 5 bases and J lost 1, with 15 bases in between. Germline loops: CDR1 MNHEY, CDR2 SMNVEV (reference sequence).

The chain has TRBV6-5 and TRBJ2-7; the match to TRBD1 covers 9 bases. CDR1 and CDR2 from the germline V gene are MNHEY and SVGAGI. After removal of 2 bases from V and 4 bases from J, the junction contained 3 bases not matched to a gene. The CDR3 totals 14 residues. The CDR3 loop is CASSYGTGKYEQYF. CDR3 DNA sequence: TGTGCCAGCAGTTACGGGACAGGGAAGTACGAGCAGTACTTC.

J is TRBJ2-7 and V is TRBV27, with D tentatively TRBD1 (6 bases). Trimming took 6 bases from V and 7 from J, leaving 19 bases between them. The CDR3 runs to 14 residues. Per the germline V gene, CDR1 is MNHEY and CDR2 is SMNVEV (reference sequence). CDR3 sequence (DNA): TGTGCCAGCAGCCCGGACAGCCCAAGTCAAGAGCAGTACTTC. Amino acids: CASSPDSPSQEQYF.

This clone was recorded a few times. CDR3 DNA: TGTGCCAGCAGTGAAATAAGGTCGGCAGATACGCAGTATTTT. Protein: CASSEIRSADTQYF. The V call is TRBV2, the J call TRBJ2-3; the D is unclear. V shed 2 bases and J shed 4 bases, with 10 bases lying between them. CDR1 is SNHLY and CDR2 is FYNNEI in the germline V gene. The CDR3 has 14 residues. Together with reference TRBV2 and TRBJ2-3, the CDR3 gives the full variable domain: EPEVTQTPSHQVTQMGQEVILRCVPISNHLYFYWYRQILGQKVEFLVSFYNNEISEKSEIFDDQFSVERPDGSNFTLKIRSTKLEDSAMYFCASSEIRSADTQYFGPGTRLTVL.

By share, this clone counts as medium-sized. This chain links TRBV9 with TRBJ1-2; D not resolved. CDR3 length equals 13 residues. The V end lost 0 bases, the J end lost 7 bases, and 10 bases lay between the germline ends. The germline CDR1 and CDR2 sequences are SGDLS and YYNGEE. The CDR3 protein is CASSVDKGSGYTF. CDR3 nucleotides: TGTGCCAGCAGCGTAGATAAGGGAAGTGGCTACACCTTC.

The chain has TRBV18 and TRBJ2-5; TRBD1 agrees at 12 bases. With V trimmed by 3 bases and J by 4 bases, 9 bases remained unmatched. CDR3 length: 17 amino acids. Germline V gene data show CDR1 as KGHSH and CDR2 as LQKENI. For the CDR3, the DNA is TGTGCCAGCTCACCTTCGACCGGGACAGGGGGCCGAGAGACCCAGTACTTC. Residues: CASSPSTGTGGRETQYF.

V is TRBV7-1 and J is TRBJ2-7, with D possibly TRBD1 on 6 matching bases. TRBV7-1 is recorded as an ORF, its role being uncertain. CDR3 length equals 13 residues. Trimming left V 4 bases short and J 6 bases short, with 13 bases between. The CDR3 bases are TGTGCCAGCAGCTTGGCACAGGGCGGCGAGCAGTACTTC. It encodes CASSLAQGGEQYF.